Listed here is a single T cell receptor beta chain. Its specificity is unknown. The sample originates from a study of cytomegalovirus exposure and HLA in healthy donors. PCR was performed using 60 Vbeta and 13 Jbeta primers. TCRdb's copy holds only in-frame clones and misses some; the assay was immunoSEQ multiplex PCR. This sample has approximately 190,000 clones; roughly four fifths occur once, and the top ten carry around 0.8%. Study results and limitations: Evidence from a later analysis indicated that most CMV-associated TCR beta chains looked HLA-restricted. A reported reduction in N-insertions relative to the approximately 690-donor mean was seen in an Asian-associated ancestry cluster in a later analysis. Within the data, a cluster of highly shared sequence variants was likely a sequencing artifact.

Germline-derived CDR1 and CDR2 are SGHRS and YFSETQ. The ends were cut back, 4 bases at V and 4 bases at J, with 6 bases in the middle. This CDR3 has 11 residues. This receptor was identified in a woman between 18 and 29 years old in good health and CMV-seronegative. Input material: PBMCs. The chain joins TRBV5-1 to TRBJ2-7; D uncertain. The CDR3 region is CASSPSYEQYF. CDR3 DNA: TGCGCCAGCAGCCCCTCTTACGAGCAGTACTTC.